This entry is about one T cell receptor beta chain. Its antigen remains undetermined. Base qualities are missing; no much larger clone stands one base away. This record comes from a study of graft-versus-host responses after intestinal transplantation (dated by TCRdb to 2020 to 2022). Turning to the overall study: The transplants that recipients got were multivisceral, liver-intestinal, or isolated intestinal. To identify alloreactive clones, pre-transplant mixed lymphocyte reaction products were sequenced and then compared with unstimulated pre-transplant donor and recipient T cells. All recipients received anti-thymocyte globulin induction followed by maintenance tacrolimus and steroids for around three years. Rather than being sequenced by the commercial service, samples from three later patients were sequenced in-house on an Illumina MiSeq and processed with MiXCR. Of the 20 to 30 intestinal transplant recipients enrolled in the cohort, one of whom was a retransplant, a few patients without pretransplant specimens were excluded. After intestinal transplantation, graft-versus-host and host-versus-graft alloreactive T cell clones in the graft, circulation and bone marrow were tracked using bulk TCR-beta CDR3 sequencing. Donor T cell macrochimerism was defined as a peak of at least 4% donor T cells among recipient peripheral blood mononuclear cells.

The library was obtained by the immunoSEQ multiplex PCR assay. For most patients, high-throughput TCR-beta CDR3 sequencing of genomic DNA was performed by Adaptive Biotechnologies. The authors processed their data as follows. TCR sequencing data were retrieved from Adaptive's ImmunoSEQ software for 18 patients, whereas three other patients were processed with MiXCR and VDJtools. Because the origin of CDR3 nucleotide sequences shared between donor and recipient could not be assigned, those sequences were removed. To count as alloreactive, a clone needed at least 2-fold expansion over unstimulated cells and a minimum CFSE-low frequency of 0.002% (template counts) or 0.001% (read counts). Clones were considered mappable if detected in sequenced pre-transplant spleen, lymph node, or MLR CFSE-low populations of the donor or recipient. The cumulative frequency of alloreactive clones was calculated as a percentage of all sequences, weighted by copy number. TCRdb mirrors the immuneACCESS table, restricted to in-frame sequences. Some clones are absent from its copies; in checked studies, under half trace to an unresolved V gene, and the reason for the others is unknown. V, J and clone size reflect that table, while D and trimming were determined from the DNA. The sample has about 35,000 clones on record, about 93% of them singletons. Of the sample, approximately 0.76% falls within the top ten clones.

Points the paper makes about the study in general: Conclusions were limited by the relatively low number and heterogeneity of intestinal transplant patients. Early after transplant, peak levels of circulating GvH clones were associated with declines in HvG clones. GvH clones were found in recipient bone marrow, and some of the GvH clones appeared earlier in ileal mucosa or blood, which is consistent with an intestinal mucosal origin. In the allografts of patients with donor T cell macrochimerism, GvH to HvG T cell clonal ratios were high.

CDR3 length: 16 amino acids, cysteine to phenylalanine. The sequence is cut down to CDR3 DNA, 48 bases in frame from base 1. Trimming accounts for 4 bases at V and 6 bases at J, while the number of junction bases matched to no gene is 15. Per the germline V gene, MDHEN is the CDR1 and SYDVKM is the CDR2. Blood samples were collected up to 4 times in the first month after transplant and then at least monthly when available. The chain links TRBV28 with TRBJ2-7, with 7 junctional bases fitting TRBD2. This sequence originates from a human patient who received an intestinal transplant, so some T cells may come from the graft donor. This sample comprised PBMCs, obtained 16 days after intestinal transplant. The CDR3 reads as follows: CASSWGRRGGRGEQYF. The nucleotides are TGTGCCAGCAGTTGGGGCCGGCGGGGAGGGAGAGGCGAGCAGTACTTC.